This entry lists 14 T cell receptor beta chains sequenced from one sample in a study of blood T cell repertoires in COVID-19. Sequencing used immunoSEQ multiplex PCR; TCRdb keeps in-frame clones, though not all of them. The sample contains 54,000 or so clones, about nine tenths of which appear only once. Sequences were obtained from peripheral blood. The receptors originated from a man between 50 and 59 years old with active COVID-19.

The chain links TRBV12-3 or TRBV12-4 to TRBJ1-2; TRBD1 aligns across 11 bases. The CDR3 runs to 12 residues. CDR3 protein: CTTKGQGEGYTF. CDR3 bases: TGTACCACCAAGGGACAGGGGGAAGGCTACACCTTC.

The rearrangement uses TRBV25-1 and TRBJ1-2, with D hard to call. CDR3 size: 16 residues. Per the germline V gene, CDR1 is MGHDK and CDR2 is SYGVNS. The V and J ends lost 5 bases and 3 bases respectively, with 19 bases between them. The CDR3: CASSSGGRSSYYGYTF. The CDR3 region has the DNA TGTGCCAGCAGTTCCGGAGGCAGGAGCTCCTACTATGGCTACACCTTC.

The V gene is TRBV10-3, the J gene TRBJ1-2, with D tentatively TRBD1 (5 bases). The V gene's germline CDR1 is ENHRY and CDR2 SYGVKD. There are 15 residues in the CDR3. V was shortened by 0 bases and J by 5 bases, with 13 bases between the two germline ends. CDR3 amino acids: CAISESLGLAYGYTF. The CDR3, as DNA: TGTGCCATCAGTGAGTCATTGGGGCTAGCGTATGGCTACACCTTC.

The CDR3 DNA reads as TGCGCCAGCAGCTTGGATCCACAGGCAGCCTCCTACGAGCAGTACTTC. As protein: CASSLDPQAASYEQYF. The J gene is TRBJ2-7, the V gene TRBV5-1; tentative D call: TRBD1 (5 bases). CDR1 SGHRS and CDR2 YFSETQ come from the germline V gene. CDR3 length: 16 amino acids. V lost 0 bases to trimming and J lost 0 bases, with 13 bases between them.

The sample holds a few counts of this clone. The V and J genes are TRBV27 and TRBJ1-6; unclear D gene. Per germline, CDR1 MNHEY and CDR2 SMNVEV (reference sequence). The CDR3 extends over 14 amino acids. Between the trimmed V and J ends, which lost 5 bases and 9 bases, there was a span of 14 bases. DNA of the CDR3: TGTGCCAGCAGTCTGGGAGGAGCTAGTTCACCCCTCCACTTT. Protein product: CASSLGGASSPLHF.

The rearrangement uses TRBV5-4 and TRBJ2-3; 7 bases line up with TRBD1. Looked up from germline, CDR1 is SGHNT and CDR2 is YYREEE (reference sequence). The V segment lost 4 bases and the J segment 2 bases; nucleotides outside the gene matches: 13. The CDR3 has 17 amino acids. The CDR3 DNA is TGTGCCAGCAGCCTCAACCCCGAGGGACAGAACACAGATACGCAGTATTTT. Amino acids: CASSLNPEGQNTDTQYF.

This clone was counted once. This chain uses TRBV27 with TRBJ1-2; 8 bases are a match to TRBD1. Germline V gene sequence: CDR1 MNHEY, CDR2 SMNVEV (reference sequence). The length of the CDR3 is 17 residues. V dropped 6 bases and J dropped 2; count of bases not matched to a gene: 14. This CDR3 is CASSREAGGISNYGYTF. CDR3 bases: TGTGCCAGCAGCCGGGAGGCAGGGGGCATATCCAACTATGGCTACACCTTC.

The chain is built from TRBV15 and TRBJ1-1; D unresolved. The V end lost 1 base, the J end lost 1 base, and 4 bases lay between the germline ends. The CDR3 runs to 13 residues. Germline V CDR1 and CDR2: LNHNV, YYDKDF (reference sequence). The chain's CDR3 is CATSRGGNTEAFF. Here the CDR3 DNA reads TGTGCCACCAGCAGAGGAGGGAACACTGAAGCTTTCTTT.

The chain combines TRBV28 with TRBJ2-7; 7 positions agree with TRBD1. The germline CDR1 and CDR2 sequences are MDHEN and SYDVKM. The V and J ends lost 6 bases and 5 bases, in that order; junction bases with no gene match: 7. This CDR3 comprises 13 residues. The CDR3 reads CASREGGRDEQYF. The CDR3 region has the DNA TGTGCCAGCAGGGAAGGGGGCCGGGACGAGCAGTACTTC.

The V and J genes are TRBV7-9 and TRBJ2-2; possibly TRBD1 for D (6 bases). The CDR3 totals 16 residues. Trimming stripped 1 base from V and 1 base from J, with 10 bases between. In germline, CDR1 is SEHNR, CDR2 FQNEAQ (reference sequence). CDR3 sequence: CASSLEGRGNTGELFF. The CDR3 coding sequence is TGTGCCAGCAGCTTAGAGGGCAGGGGGAACACCGGGGAGCTGTTTTTT. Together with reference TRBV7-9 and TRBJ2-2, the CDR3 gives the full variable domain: DTGVSQNPRHKITKRGQNVTFRCDPISEHNRLYWYRQTLGQGPEFLTYFQNEAQLEKSRLLSDRFSAERPKGSFSTLEIQRTEQGDSAMYLCASSLEGRGNTGELFFGEGSRLTVL.

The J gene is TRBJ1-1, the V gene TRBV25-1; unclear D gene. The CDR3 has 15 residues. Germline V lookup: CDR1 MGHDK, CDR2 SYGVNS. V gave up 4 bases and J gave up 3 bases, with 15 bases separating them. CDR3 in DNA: TGTGCCAGCAGTGCCGGACCGAGGAGGGACACTGAAGCTTTCTTT. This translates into CASSAGPRRDTEAFF.

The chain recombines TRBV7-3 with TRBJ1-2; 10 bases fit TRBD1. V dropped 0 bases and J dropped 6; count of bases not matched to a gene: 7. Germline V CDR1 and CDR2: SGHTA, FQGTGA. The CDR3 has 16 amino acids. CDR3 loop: CASSLTSGQGGNGYTF. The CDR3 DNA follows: TGTGCCAGCAGCTTAACTTCCGGACAGGGGGGAAATGGCTACACCTTC. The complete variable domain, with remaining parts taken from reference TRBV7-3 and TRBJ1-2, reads GAGVSQTPSNKVTEKGKYVELRCDPISGHTALYWYRQSLGQGPEFLIYFQGTGAADDSGLPNDRFFAVRPEGSVSTLKIQRTERGDSAVYLCASSLTSGQGGNGYTFGSGTRLTVV.

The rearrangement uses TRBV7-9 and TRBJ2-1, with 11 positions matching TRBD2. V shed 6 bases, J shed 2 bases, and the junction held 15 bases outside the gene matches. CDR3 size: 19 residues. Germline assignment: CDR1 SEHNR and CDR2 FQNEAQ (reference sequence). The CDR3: CASSHRISGRAGAYNEQFF. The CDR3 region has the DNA TGTGCCAGCAGTCATCGTATTAGCGGGAGGGCCGGAGCCTACAATGAGCAGTTCTTC.

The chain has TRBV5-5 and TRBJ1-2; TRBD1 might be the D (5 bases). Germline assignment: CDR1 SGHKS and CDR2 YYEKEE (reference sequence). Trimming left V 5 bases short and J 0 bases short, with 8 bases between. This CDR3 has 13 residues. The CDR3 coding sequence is TGTGCCAGCAGTGACAGTACTAACTATGGCTACACCTTC. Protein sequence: CASSDSTNYGYTF.